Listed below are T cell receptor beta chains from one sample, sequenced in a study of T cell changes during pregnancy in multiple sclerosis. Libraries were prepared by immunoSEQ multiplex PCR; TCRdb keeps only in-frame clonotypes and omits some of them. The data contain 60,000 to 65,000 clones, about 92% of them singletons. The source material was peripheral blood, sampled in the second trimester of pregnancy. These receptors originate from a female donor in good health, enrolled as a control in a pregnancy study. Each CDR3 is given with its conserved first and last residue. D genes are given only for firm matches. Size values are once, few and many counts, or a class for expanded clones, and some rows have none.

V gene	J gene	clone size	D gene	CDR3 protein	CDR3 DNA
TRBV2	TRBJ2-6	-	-	CASTLPEISGANVLTF	TGTGCCAGCACCTTACCAGAAATTTCTGGGGCCAACGTCCTGACTTTC
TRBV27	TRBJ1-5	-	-	CASSLDGGGYSNQPQHF	TGTGCCAGCAGTTTAGACGGGGGGGGCTATAGCAATCAGCCCCAGCATTTT
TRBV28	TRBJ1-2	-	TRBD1	CASRRTGGDFGGYTF	TGTGCCAGCAGAAGAACAGGGGGCGATTTCGGTGGCTACACCTTC
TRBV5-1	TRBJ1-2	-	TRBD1	CASSLATGGNGYTF	TGCGCCAGCAGCTTGGCGACAGGGGGCAATGGCTACACCTTC
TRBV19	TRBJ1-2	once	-	CASSAGGGYTF	TGTGCCAGTAGTGCGGGGGGTGGCTACACCTTC
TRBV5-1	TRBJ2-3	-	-	CASSVQVADTQYF	TGCGCCAGCAGCGTTCAGGTGGCAGATACGCAGTATTTT
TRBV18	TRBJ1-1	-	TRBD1	CASSLGTGASLAEAFF	TGTGCCAGCTCACTGGGGACAGGGGCGTCTCTGGCTGAAGCTTTCTTT
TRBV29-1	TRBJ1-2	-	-	CSVAVGGSGYTF	TGCAGCGTCGCCGTGGGGGGTTCTGGCTACACCTTC
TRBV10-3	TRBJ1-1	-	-	CAIKSGVGTEAFF	TGTGCCATCAAATCGGGGGTTGGCACTGAAGCTTTCTTT
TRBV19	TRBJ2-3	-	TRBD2	CASRTSGSLTDTQYF	TGTGCCAGTAGGACTAGCGGGTCCCTCACAGATACGCAGTATTTT
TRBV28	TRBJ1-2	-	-	CASSASGTPYGYTF	TGTGCCAGCAGTGCTTCCGGGACACCTTATGGCTACACCTTC
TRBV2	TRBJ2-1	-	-	CASSDPLALSYNEQFF	TGTGCCAGCAGTGACCCCCTAGCGCTTTCCTACAATGAGCAGTTCTTC
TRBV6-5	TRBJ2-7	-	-	CASSYDSLNSYEQYF	TGTGCCAGCAGTTACGACAGCCTGAACTCCTACGAGCAGTACTTC
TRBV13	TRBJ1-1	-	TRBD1	CASSTRGGRQGGLNTEAFF	TGTGCCAGCAGCACCCGGGGGGGGAGACAGGGTGGGTTGAACACTGAAGCTTTCTTT
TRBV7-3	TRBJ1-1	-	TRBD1	CASSLSVPGGRTEAFF	TGTGCCAGCAGCTTAAGCGTCCCAGGGGGCAGGACTGAAGCTTTCTTT
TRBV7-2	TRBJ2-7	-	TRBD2	CASSLGRGNYEQYF	TGTGCCAGCAGCTTAGGGCGGGGGAACTACGAGCAGTACTTC
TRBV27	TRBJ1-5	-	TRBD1	CASRGTGGVNQPQHF	TGTGCCAGCAGGGGGACAGGGGGTGTCAATCAGCCCCAGCATTTT
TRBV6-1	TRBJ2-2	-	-	CASSVGGPNTGELFF	TGTGCCAGCAGTGTGGGGGGTCCGAACACCGGGGAGCTGTTTTTT
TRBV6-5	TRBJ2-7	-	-	CASSFRTSLPYEQYF	TGTGCCAGCAGTTTTAGAACCTCACTCCCCTACGAGCAGTACTTC
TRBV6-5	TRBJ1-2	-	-	CASSYSMAGANYGYTF	TGTGCCAGCAGTTACTCGATGGCAGGGGCTAACTATGGCTACACCTTC
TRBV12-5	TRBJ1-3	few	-	CASGPLWGGTTIYF	TGTGCTAGTGGTCCCCTTTGGGGGGGTACGACCATATATTTT
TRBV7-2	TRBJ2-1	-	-	CASSLWRNGFGVNEQFF	TGTGCCAGCAGCTTGTGGAGGAACGGGTTTGGGGTCAATGAGCAGTTCTTC
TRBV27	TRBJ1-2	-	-	CASSPGIRGYGYTF	TGTGCCAGCAGTCCAGGAATCAGAGGGTATGGCTACACCTTC
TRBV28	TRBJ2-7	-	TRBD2	CASSLLAGKGSYEQYF	TGTGCCAGCAGTTTGTTAGCGGGAAAGGGCTCCTACGAGCAGTACTTC
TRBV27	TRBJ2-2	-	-	CASSSLSSPGELFF	TGTGCCAGCAGTTCTTTGTCTAGCCCCGGGGAGCTGTTTTTT
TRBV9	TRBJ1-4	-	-	CASSVGGPNEKLFF	TGTGCCAGCAGCGTCGGGGGACCTAATGAAAAACTGTTTTTT
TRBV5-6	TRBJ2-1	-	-	CASSYGGQFYNEQFF	TGTGCCAGCAGCTACGGAGGTCAGTTCTACAATGAGCAGTTCTTC
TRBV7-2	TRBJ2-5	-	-	CASSLVSLETQYF	TGTGCCAGCAGCTTAGTCTCCCTTGAGACCCAGTACTTC
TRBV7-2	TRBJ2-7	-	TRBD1	CASSQTGVHEQYF	TGTGCCAGCAGCCAGACAGGGGTTCACGAGCAGTACTTC
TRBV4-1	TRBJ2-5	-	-	CASSQGRQETQYF	TGCGCCAGCAGCCAAGGGCGGCAAGAGACCCAGTACTTC
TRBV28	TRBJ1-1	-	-	CAWGEREAFF	TGTGCCTGGGGAGAGCGCGAAGCTTTCTTT
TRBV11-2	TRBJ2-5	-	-	CASSPLPETQYF	TGTGCCAGCAGCCCCCTTCCGGAGACCCAGTACTTC
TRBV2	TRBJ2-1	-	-	CATCVGLRPEQFF	TGTGCCACTTGCGTGGGCCTACGCCCCGAGCAGTTCTTC
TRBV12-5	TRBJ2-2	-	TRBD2	CATQRDGDTGELFF	TGTGCTACCCAGCGGGATGGTGACACCGGGGAGCTGTTTTTT
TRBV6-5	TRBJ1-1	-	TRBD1	CASSYGTGLTEAFF	TGTGCCAGCAGTTACGGGACAGGCCTCACTGAAGCTTTCTTT
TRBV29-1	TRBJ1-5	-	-	CSVAQGDNQPQHF	TGCAGCGTTGCACAGGGTGACAATCAGCCCCAGCATTTT
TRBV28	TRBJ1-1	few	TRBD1	CASSSGTVGTEAFF	TGTGCCAGCAGTTCAGGGACAGTCGGGACTGAAGCTTTCTTT
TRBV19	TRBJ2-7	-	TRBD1	CASRARDRNYEQYF	TGTGCCAGTAGAGCCCGGGACAGGAACTACGAGCAGTACTTC
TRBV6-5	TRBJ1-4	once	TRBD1	CASSLDRGTEKLFF	TGTGCCAGCAGTCTCGACAGGGGCACTGAAAAACTGTTTTTT
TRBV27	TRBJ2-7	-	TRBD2	CASSLAAGAGEQYF	TGTGCCAGCAGTTTGGCAGCGGGAGCAGGAGAGCAGTACTTC